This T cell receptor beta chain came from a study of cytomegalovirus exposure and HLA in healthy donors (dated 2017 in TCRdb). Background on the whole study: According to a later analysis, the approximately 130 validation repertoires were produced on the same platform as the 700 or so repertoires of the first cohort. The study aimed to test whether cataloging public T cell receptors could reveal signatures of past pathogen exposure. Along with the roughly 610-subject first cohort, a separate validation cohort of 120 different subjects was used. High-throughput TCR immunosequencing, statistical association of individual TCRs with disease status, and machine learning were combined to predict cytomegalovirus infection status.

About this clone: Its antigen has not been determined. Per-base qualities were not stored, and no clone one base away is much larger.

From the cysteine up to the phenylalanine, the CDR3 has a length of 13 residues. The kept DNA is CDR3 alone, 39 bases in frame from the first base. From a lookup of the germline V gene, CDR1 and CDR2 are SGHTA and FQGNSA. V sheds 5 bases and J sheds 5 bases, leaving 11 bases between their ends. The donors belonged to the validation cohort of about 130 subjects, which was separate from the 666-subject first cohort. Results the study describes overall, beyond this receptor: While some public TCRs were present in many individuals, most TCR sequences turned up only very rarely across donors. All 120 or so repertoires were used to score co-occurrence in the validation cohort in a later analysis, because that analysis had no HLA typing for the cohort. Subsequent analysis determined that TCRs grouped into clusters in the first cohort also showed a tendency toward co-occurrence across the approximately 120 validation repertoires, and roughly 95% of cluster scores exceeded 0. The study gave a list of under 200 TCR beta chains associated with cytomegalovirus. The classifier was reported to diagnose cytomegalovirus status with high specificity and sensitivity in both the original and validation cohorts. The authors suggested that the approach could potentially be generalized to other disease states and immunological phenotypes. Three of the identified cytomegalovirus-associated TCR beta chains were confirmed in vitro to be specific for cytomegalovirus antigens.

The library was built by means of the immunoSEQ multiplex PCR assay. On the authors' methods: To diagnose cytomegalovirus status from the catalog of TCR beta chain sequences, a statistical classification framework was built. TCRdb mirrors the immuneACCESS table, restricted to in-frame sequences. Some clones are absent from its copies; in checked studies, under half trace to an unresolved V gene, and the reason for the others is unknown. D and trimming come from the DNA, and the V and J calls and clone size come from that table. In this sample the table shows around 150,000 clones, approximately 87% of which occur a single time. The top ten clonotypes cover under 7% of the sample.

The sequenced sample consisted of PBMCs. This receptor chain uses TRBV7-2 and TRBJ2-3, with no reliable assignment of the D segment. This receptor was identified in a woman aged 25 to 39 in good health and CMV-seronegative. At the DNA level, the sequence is TGTGCCAGCAGCCCCCGGATGATAGATACGCAGTATTTT. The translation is CASSPRMIDTQYF.